One T cell receptor beta chain is described in this entry. This CDR3 spans 15 amino acids. After removal of 2 bases from V and 0 bases from J, the junction contained 3 bases not matched to a gene. Germline V gene data show CDR1 as MDHEN and CDR2 as SYDVKM. This sample was included in a study of shared clonotypes between healthy human individuals. Assay: immunoSEQ multiplex PCR; the TCRdb copy retains only in-frame clones and omits some. The table has about 680,000 clones, about 74% seen once. Sample: memory CD4+ T cells sorted from blood. This sample's subset: CD45RA-negative fraction. The chain carries TRBV28 and TRBJ1-2, with 7 bases fitting TRBD1. The receptor was isolated from a woman aged 25-40 years in good health. The CDR3 DNA reads as TGTGCCAGCAGTTTACCTGGGACAGCTAACTATGGCTACACCTTC. Its translation: CASSLPGTANYGYTF.